Below, one TCR beta chain is given with its context. Its matching antigen is unknown. The source of the sample is a study of neurological immune-mediated disorders. The authors produced cDNA by 5'RACE using 10-nucleotide random UMIs. From the 5' RACE reads, TCRdb called clonotypes with MiXCR, one entry per CDR3 protein. The table includes roughly 80,000 distinct CDR3 sequences, under 20% detected once. The study used blood bank volunteers in Maryland, USA, as healthy controls. Study results and caveats: The greatest TCR clonal expansion occurred in HTLV-1-associated myelopathy and the least in multiple sclerosis, which fell below healthy controls.

Trimming removed 6 bases at V and 7 bases at J, with 25 bases between. In germline, CDR1 is MNHNS, CDR2 SASEGT. This CDR3 spans 17 amino acids. Sequencing was carried out using PBMCs. This TCR was sampled from a woman aged 35 to 49 in good health. The V and J genes are TRBV6-1 and TRBJ2-1; a weak D match, TRBD2 (6 bases). The CDR3 sequence is CASRDTAGRYLKNEQFF. The CDR3 DNA reads as TGTGCCAGCAGAGATACGGCGGGGAGGTACCTTAAGAATGAGCAGTTCTTC.